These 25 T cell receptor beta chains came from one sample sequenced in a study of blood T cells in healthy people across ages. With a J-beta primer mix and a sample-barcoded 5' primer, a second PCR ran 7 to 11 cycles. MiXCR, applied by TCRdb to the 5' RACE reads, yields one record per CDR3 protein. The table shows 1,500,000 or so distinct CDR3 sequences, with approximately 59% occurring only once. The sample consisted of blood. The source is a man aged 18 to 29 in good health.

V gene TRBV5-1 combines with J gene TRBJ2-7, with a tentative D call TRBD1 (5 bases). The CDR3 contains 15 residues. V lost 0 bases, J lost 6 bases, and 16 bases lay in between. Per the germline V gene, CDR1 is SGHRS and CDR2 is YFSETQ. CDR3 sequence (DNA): TGCGCCAGCAGCTTGGGACAGACATCTATCTGCGAGCAGTACTTC. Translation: CASSLGQTSICEQYF. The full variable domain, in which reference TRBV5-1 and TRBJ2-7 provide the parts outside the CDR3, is KAGVTQTPRYLIKTRGQQVTLSCSPISGHRSVSWYQQTPGQGLQFLFEYFSETQRNKGNFPGRFSGRQFSNSRSEMNVSTLELGDSALYLCASSLGQTSICEQYFGPGTRLTVT.

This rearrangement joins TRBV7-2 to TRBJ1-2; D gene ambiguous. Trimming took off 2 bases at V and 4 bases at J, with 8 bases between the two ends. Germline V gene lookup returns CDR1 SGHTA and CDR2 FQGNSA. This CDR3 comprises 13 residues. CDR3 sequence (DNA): TGTGCCAGCAGCTTACAGGCAGCCTATGGCTACACCTTC. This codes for CASSLQAAYGYTF.

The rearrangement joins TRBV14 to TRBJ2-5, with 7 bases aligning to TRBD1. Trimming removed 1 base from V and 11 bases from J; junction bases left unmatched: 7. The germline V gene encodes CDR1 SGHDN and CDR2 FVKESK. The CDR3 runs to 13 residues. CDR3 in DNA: TGTGCCAGCAGCCAAGTAACAGGGGAAGTGCAGTACTTC. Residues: CASSQVTGEVQYF.

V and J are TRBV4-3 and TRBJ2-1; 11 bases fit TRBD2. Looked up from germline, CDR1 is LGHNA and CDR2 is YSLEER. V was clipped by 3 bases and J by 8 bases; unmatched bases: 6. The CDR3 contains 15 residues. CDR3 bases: TGCGCCAGCAGCCATCTTAGCGGGGGGGCCCATGAGCAGTTCTTC. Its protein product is CASSHLSGGAHEQFF.

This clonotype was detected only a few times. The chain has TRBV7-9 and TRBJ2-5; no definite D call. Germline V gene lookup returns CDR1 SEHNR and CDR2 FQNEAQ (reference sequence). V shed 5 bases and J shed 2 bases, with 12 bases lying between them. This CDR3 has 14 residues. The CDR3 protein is CASSLRHEQETQYF. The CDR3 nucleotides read TGTGCCAGCAGCCTCCGACACGAACAAGAGACCCAGTACTTC.

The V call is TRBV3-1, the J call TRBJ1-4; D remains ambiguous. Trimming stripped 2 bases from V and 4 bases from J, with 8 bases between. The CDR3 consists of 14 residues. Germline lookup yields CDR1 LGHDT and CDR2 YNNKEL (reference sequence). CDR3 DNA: TGTGCCAGCAGCCAATCAGTGATTAATGAAAAACTGTTTTTT. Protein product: CASSQSVINEKLFF.

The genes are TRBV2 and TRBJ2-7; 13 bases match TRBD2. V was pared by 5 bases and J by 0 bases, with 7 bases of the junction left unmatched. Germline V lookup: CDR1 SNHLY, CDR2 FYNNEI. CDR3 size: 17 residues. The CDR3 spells CASSWTSGGFSSYEQYF. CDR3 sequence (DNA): TGTGCCAGCAGTTGGACTAGCGGGGGTTTTAGCTCCTACGAGCAGTACTTC.

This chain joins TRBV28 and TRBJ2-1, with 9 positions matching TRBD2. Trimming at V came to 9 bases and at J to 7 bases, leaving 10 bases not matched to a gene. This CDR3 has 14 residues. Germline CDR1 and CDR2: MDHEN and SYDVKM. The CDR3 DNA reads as TGTGCCAGTGCCCTAGCGGGGATGGGGAATGAGCAGTTCTTC. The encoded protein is CASALAGMGNEQFF.

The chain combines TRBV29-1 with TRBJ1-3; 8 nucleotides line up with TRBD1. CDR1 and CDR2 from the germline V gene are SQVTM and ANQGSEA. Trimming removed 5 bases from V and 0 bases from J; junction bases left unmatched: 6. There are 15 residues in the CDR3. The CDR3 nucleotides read TGCAGCGTTCTGAGACAGGGGATCTCTGGAAACACCATATATTTT. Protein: CSVLRQGISGNTIYF. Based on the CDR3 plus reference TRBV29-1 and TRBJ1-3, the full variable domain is SAVISQKPSRDICQRGTSLTIQCQVDSQVTMMFWYRQQPGQSLTLIATANQGSEATYESGFVIDKFPISRPNLTFSTLTVSNMSPEDSSIYLCSVLRQGISGNTIYFGEGSWLTVV.

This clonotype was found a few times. Here the CDR3 reads CASSFRGRSNYGYTF. CDR3 coding DNA: TGTGCCAGCAGTTTTCGGGGGCGGTCTAACTATGGCTACACCTTC. The chain combines TRBV27 with TRBJ1-2, with D possibly TRBD1 on 6 matching bases. The V gene lost 3 bases and the J gene lost 0 bases, with 11 bases spanning the gap. The CDR3 loop spans 15 amino acids. CDR1 is MNHEY, CDR2 SMNVEV, per germline (reference sequence).

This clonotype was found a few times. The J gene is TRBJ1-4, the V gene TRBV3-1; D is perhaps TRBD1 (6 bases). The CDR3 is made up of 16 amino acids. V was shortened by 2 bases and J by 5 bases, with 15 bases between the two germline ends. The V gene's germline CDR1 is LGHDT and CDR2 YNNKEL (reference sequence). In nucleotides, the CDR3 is TGTGCCAGCAGCCAACACGGCGGGGGCAGGAATGAAAAACTGTTTTTT. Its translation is CASSQHGGGRNEKLFF.

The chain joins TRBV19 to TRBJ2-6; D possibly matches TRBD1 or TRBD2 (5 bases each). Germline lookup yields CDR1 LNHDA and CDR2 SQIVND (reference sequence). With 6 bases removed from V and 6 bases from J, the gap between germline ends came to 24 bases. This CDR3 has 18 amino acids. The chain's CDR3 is CASSPSGTGTLKANVLTF. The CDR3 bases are TGTGCCAGTAGCCCCTCGGGGACGGGTACTCTGAAGGCCAACGTCCTGACTTTC.

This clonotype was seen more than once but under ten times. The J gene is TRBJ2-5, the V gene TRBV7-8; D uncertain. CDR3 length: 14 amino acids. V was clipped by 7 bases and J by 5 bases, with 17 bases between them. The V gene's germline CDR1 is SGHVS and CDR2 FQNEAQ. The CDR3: CASIQTANTETQYF. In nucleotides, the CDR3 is TGTGCCAGCATCCAGACTGCCAATACGGAGACCCAGTACTTC.

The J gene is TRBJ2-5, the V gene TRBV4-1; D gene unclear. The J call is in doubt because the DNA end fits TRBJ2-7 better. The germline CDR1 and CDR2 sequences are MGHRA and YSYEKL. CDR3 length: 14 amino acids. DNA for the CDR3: TGCGCCAGCAGCCCGAGGATAGACGCATACGAGCAGTACTTC. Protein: CASSPRIDAYEQYF.

As DNA, the CDR3 is TGTGCCAGCAGCCGGGACAGGGGGCTTGACTCCTACGAGCAGTACTTC. Translation gives CASSRDRGLDSYEQYF. The rearrangement joins TRBV6-2 or TRBV6-3 to TRBJ2-7, with 12 bases lining up with TRBD1. Trimming at V came to 6 bases and at J to 0 bases, leaving 6 bases not matched to a gene. This CDR3 region has 16 residues. Germline-derived CDR1 and CDR2 are MNHEY and SVGEGT.

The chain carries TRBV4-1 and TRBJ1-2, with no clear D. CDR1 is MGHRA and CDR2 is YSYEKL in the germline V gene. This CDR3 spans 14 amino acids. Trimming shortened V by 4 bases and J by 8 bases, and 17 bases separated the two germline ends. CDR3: CASSPLVRQGGYTF. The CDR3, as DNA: TGCGCCAGCAGCCCCCTAGTTAGGCAAGGCGGCTACACCTTC.

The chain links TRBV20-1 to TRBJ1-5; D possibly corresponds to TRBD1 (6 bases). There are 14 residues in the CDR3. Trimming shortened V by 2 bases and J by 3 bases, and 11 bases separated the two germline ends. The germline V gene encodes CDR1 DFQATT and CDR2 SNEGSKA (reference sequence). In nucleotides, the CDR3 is TGCAGTGCTAGATCTGACAGGAACAATCAGCCCCAGCATTTT. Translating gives CSARSDRNNQPQHF.

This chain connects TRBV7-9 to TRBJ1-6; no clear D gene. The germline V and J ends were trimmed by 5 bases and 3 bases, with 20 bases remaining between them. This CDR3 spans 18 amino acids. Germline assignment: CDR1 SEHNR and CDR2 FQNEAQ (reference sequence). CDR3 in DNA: TGTGCCAGCAGCGAAGGATGGGGAGTTTCCCTCTATAATTCACCCCTCCACTTT. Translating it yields CASSEGWGVSLYNSPLHF.

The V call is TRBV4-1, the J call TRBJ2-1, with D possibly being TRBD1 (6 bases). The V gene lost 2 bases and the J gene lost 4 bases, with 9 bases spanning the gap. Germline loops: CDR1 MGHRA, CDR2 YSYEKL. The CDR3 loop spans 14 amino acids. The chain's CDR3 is CASSQRTEYNEQFF. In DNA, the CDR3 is TGCGCCAGCAGCCAACGGACAGAGTACAATGAGCAGTTCTTC.

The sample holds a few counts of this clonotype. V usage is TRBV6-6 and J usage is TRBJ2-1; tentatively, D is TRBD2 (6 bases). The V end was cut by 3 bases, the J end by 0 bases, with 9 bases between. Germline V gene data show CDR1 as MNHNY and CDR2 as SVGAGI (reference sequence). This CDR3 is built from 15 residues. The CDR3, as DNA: TGTGCCAGCAGTTATGGGACTTACTCCTACAATGAGCAGTTCTTC. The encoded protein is CASSYGTYSYNEQFF.

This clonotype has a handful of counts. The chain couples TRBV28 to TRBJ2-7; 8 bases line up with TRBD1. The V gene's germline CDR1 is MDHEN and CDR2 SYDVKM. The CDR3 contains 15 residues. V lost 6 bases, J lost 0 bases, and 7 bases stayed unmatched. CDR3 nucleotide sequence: TGTGCCAGCAGGGACAGGGACCCGAGCTCCTACGAGCAGTACTTC. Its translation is CASRDRDPSSYEQYF.

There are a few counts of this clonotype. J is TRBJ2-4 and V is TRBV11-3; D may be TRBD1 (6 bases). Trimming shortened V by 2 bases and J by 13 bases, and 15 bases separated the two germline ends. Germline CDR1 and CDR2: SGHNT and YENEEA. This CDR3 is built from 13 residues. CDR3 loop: CASSLNPQGGQYF. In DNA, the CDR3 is TGTGCCAGCAGCTTAAACCCACAGGGCGGACAGTACTTC. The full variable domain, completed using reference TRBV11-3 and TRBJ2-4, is EAGVVQSPRYKIIEKKQPVAFWCNPISGHNTLYWYLQNLGQGPELLIRYENEEAVDDSQLPKDRFSAERLKGVDSTLKIQPAELGDSAVYLCASSLNPQGGQYFGAGTRLSVL.

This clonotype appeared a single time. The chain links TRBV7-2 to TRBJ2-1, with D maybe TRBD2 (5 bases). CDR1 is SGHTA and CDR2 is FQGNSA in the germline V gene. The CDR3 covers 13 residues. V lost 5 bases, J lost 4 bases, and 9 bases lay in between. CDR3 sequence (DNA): TGTGCCAGCAGCAAGGACTGGTACAATGAGCAGTTCTTC. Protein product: CASSKDWYNEQFF.

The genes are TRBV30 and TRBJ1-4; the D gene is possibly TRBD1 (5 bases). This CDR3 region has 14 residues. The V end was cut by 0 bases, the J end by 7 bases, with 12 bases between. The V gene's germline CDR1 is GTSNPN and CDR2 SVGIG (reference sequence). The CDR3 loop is CAWSVDSLVEKLFF. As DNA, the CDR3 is TGTGCCTGGAGTGTAGACAGCCTGGTTGAAAAACTGTTTTTT. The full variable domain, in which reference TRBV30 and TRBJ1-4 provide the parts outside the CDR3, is SQTIHQWPATLVQPVGSPLSLECTVEGTSNPNLYWYRQAAGRGLQLLFYSVGIGQISSEVPQNLSASRPQDRQFILSSKKLLLSDSGFYLCAWSVDSLVEKLFFGSGTQLSVL.

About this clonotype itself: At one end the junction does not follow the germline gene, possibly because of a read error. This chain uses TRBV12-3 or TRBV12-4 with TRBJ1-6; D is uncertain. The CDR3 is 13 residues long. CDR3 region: CVSSPIDISPLHF. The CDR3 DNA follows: TGTGTCAGCAGTCCCATCGATATTTCACCCCTCCACTTT.